Below are 7 T cell receptor beta chains sequenced from a single sample in a study of beta chain features in type 1 diabetes. Study outcomes and limitations: Shortening that was moderate but significant affected the TCRB CDR3s of Type 1 diabetes patients in all four CD4+ subsets.

Since all of the isolated RNA was reverse transcribed, expressed TCRB transcripts were what got sequenced. Method: immunoSEQ multiplex PCR; TCRdb's copy keeps in-frame clones and lacks some. This table holds over 650,000 clones, over 12% found once. Their antigen targets remain unknown. Sequencing was carried out using naive CD4+ T cells from blood. The receptor source for this set is a man younger than 35 with type 1 diabetes.

This clone showed up just a few times. This chain joins TRBV9 and TRBJ2-3; D is undetermined. V was pared by 3 bases and J by 3 bases, with 11 bases between. From germline, CDR1 is SGDLS and CDR2 YYNGEE. This CDR3 spans 14 amino acids. The CDR3 nucleotides read TGTGCCAGCAGCGCCCTCGAGGCAACAGATACGCAGTATTTT. It specifies CASSALEATDTQYF.

The chain links TRBV13 to TRBJ2-3; possible D gene TRBD2, 7 bases. Trimming took 6 bases from V and 6 from J, leaving 25 bases between them. The germline gives CDR1 PRHDT, CDR2 FYEKMQ (reference sequence). The CDR3 totals 17 residues. The CDR3 sequence: CASSRGSSGLTGDTQYF. In DNA, the CDR3 is TGTGCCAGCAGTCGCGGGTCTAGCGGTCTTACAGGGGATACGCAGTATTTT.

The chain uses TRBV25-1 and TRBJ2-7; D gene ambiguous. The CDR3 consists of 14 residues. Germline CDR1 reads MGHDK; CDR2 reads SYGVNS. V was trimmed by 0 bases and J by 4 bases, leaving 10 bases between them. CDR3 DNA: TGTGCCAGCAGTGAATATAGCCTGGAATACGAGCAGTACTTC. Translated, it gives CASSEYSLEYEQYF.

This clone was found a few times. The V gene is TRBV2, the J gene TRBJ1-2, with D unclear. This CDR3 spans 11 amino acids. Per the germline V gene, CDR1 is SNHLY and CDR2 is FYNNEI. Trimming took off 8 bases at V and 6 bases at J, with 10 bases between the two ends. In nucleotides, the CDR3 is TGTGCCAGCGGGCAGGCGAATGGCTACACCTTC. Amino acids: CASGQANGYTF.

In nucleotides, the CDR3 is TGTGCCTGGCTCTCATCCCGGGCCGGCGGCTACACCTTC. Encoded protein: CAWLSSRAGGYTF. The rearrangement links TRBV30 to TRBJ1-2; D unclear. The CDR3 has 13 residues. Trimming took 5 bases from V and 8 from J, leaving 18 bases between them. Germline values: CDR1 GTSNPN, CDR2 SVGIG (reference sequence).

The chain carries TRBV30 and TRBJ2-5, with TRBD1 as a possible D gene (6 bases). The germline V gene has CDR1 GTSNPN and CDR2 SVGIG (reference sequence). V lost 4 bases and J lost 7, with 22 bases in between. The CDR3 contains 15 residues. In DNA form, the CDR3 reads TGTGCCTGGACGCAGCCGGGACACTCACCCGGGACCCAGTACTTC. It specifies CAWTQPGHSPGTQYF.

The V and J genes are TRBV5-4 and TRBJ2-6; 8 nucleotides line up with TRBD1. The CDR3 spans 16 residues. CDR1 and CDR2 (germline): SGHNT, YYREEE (reference sequence). With 5 bases clipped from V and 0 bases from J, the junction kept 4 bases outside the gene matches. Written as DNA, the CDR3 is TGTGCCAGCAGGACAGGGGACCACTCTGGGGCCAACGTCCTGACTTTC. Its translation: CASRTGDHSGANVLTF. The full variable domain, with the rest looked up from reference TRBV5-4 and TRBJ2-6, is ETGVTQSPTHLIKTRGQQVTLRCSSQSGHNTVSWYQQALGQGPQFIFQYYREEENGRGNFPPRFSGLQFPNYSSELNVNALELDDSALYLCASRTGDHSGANVLTFGAGSRLTVL.